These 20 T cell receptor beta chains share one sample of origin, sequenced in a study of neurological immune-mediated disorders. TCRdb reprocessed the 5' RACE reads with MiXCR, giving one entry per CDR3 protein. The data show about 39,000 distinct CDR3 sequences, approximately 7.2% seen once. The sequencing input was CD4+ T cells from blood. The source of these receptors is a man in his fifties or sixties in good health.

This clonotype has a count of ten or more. As DNA, the CDR3 is TGCGCCAGCAGCACGGACAGGGGGCGGGGCGGGGTACACAATGAGCAGTTCTTC. Translating gives CASSTDRGRGGVHNEQFF. V gene TRBV5-1 combines with J gene TRBJ2-1; TRBD1 matches at 11 bases. V gave up 4 bases and J gave up 5 bases; unmatched junction bases: 14. The CDR3 is 18 amino acids. From germline, CDR1 is SGHRS and CDR2 YFSETQ.

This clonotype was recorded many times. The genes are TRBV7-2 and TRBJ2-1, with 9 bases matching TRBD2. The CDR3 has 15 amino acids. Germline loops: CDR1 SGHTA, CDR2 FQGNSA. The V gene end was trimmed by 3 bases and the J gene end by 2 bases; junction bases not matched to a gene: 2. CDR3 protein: CASSFAGGPYNEQFF. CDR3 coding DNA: TGTGCCAGCAGCTTCGCGGGAGGGCCCTACAATGAGCAGTTCTTC.

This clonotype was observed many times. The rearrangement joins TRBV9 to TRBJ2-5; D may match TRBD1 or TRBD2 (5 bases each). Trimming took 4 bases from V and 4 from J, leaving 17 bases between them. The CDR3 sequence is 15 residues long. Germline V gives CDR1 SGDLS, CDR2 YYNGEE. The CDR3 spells CASSFGTALGETQYF. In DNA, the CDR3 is TGTGCCAGCAGCTTCGGGACGGCCTTGGGAGAGACCCAGTACTTC.

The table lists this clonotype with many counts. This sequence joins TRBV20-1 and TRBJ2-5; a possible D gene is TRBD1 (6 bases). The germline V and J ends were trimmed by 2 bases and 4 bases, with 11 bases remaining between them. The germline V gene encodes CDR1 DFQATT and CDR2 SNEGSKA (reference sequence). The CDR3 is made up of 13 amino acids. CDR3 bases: TGCAGTGCTAGACGGGACATTACAGAGACCCAGTACTTC. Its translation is CSARRDITETQYF.

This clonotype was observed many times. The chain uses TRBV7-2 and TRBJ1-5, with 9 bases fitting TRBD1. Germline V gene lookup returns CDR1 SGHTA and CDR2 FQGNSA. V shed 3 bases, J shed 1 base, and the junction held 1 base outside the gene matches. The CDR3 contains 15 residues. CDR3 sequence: CASSFTGGSNQPQHF. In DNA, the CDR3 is TGTGCCAGCAGCTTTACAGGGGGCAGCAATCAGCCCCAGCATTTT.

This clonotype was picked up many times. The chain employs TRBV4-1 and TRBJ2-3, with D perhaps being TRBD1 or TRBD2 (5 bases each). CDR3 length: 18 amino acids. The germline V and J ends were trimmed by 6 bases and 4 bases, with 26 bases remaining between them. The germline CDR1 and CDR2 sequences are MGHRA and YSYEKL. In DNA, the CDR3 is TGCGCCAGCAGTCAGCTTTTATCCCGGGGCTCCACACCAGATACGCAGTATTTT. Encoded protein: CASSQLLSRGSTPDTQYF.

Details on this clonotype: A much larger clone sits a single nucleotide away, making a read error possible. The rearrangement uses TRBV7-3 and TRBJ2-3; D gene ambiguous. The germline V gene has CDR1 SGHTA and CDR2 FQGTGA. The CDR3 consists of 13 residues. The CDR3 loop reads CANSLDPGDTQYF. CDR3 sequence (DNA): TGTGCCAACAGCTTAGATCCGGGAGATACGCAGTATTTT. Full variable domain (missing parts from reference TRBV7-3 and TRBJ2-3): GAGVSQTPSNKVTEKGKYVELRCDPISGHTALYWYRQSLGQGPEFLIYFQGTGAADDSGLPNDRFFAVRPEGSVSTLKIQRTERGDSAVYLCANSLDPGDTQYFGPGTRLTVL.

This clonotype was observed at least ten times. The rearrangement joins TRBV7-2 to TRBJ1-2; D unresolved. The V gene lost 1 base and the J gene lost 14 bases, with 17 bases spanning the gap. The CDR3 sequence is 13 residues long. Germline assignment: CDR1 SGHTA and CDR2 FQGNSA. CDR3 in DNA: TGTGCCAGCAGCTTAGGGGGTTTAGACCCCCTAACCTTC. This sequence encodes CASSLGGLDPLTF. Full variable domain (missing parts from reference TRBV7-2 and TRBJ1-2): GAGVSQSPSNKVTEKGKDVELRCDPISGHTALYWYRQSLGQGLEFLIYFQGNSAPDKSGLPSDRFSAERTGGSVSTLTIQRTQQEDSAVYLCASSLGGLDPLTFGSGTRLTVV.

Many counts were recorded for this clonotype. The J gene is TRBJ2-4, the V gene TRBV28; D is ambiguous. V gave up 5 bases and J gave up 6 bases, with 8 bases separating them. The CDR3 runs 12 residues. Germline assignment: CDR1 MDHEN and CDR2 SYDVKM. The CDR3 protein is CASSPYPNIQYF. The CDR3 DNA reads TGTGCCAGCAGTCCCTATCCAAACATTCAGTACTTC.

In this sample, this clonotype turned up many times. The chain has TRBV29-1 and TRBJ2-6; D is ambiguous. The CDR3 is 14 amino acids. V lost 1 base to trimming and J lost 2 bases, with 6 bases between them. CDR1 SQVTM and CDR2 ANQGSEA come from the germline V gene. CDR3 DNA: TGCAGCGTTGAAGCCATGCCTGGGGCCAACGTCCTGACTTTC. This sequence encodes CSVEAMPGANVLTF.

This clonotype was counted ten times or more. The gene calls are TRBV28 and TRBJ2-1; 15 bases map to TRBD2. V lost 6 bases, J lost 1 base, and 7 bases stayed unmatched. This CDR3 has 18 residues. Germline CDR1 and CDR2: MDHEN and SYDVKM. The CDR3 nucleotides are TGTGCCAGCAGCTCCGGGACTAGCGGGAGGATGTCCTACAATGAGCAGTTCTTC. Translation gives CASSSGTSGRMSYNEQFF.

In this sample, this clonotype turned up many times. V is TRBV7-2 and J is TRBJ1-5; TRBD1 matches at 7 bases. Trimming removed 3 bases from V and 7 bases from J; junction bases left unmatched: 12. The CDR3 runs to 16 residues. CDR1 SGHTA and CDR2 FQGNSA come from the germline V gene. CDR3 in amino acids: CASSFGNRGSGQPQHF. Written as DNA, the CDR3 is TGTGCCAGCAGCTTCGGAAACAGGGGATCGGGACAGCCCCAGCATTTT.

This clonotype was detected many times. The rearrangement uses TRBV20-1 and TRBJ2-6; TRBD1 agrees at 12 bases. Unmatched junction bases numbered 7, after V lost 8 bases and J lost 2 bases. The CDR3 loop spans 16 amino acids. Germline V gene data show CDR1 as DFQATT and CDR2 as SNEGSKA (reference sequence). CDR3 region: CSPVGTGGAGANVLTF. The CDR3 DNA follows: TGCAGTCCGGTTGGGACAGGGGGCGCTGGGGCCAACGTCCTGACTTTC.

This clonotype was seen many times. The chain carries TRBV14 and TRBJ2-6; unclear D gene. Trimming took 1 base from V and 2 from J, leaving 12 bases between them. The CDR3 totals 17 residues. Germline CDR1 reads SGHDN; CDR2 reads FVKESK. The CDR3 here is CASSQGTTRTGANVLTF. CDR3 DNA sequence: TGTGCCAGCAGCCAAGGGACGACACGGACTGGGGCCAACGTCCTGACTTTC.

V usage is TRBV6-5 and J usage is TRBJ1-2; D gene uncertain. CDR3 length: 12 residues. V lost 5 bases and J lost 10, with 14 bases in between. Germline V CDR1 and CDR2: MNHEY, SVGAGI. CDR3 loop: CASSPYKNYYTF. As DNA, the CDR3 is TGTGCCAGCAGTCCCTACAAGAACTACTACACCTTC.

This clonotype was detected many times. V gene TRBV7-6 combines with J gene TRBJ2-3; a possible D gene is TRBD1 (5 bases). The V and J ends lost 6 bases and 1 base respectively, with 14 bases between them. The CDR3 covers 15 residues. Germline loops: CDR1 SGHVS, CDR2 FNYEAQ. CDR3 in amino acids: CASSFLGARTDTQYF. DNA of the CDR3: TGTGCCAGCAGTTTCCTAGGGGCCCGCACAGATACGCAGTATTTT.

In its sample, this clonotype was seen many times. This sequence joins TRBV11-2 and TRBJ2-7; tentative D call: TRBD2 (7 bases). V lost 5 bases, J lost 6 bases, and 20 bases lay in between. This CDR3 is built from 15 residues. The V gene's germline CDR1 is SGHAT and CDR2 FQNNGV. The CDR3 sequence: CASSPRVQGGGEQYF. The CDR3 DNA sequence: TGTGCCAGCAGCCCCCGGGTCCAGGGAGGGGGCGAGCAGTACTTC. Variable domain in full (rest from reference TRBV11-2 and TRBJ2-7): EAGVAQSPRYKIIEKRQSVAFWCNPISGHATLYWYQQILGQGPKLLIQFQNNGVVDDSQLPKDRFSAERLKGVDSTLKIQPAKLEDSAVYLCASSPRVQGGGEQYFGPGTRLTVT.

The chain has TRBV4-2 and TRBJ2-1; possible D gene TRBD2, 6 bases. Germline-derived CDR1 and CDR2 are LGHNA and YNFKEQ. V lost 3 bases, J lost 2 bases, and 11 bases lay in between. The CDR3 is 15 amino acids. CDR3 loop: CASSQEAGPYNEQFF. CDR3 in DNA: TGTGCCAGCAGCCAGGAGGCGGGACCCTACAATGAGCAGTTCTTC.

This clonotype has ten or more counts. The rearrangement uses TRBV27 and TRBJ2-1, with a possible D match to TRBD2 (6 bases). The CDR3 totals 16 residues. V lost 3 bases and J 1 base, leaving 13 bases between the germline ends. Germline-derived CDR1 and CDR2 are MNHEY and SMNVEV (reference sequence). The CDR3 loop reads CASSFRERGSYNEQFF. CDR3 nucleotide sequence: TGTGCCAGCAGTTTTCGGGAGAGGGGTTCCTACAATGAGCAGTTCTTC.

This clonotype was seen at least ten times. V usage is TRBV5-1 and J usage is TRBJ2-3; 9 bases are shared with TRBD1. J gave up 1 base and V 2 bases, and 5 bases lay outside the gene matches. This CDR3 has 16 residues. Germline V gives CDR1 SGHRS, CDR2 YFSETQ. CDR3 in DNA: TGCGCCAGCAGCTTCCCCAGACAGGGGGGCACAGATACGCAGTATTTT. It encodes CASSFPRQGGTDTQYF.